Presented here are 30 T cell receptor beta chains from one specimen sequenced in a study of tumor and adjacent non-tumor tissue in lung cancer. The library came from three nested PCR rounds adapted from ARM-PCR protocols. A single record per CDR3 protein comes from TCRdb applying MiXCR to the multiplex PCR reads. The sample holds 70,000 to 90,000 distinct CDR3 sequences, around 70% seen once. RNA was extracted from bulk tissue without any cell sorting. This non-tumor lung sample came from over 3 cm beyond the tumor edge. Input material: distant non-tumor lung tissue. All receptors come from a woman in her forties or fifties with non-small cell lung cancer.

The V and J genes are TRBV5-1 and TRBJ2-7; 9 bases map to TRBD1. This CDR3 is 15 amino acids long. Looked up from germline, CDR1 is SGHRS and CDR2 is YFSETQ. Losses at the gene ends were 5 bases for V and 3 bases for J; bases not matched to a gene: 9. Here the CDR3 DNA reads TGCGCCAGCAGTTGGACAGGGGTCAACGTCTACGAGCAGTACTTC. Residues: CASSWTGVNVYEQYF. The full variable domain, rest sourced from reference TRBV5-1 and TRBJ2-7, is KAGVTQTPRYLIKTRGQQVTLSCSPISGHRSVSWYQQTPGQGLQFLFEYFSETQRNKGNFPGRFSGRQFSNSRSEMNVSTLELGDSALYLCASSWTGVNVYEQYFGPGTRLTVT.

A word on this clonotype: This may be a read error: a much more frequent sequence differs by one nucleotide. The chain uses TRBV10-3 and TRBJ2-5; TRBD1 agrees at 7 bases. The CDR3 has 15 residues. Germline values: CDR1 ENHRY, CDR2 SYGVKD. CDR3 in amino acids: CTISESLQGMETQYF. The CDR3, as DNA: TGTACCATCAGTGAGTCGTTACAGGGGATGGAGACCCAGTACTTC.

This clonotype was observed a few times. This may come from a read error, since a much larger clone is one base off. The CDR3 sequence: CASSAAGGVIGDEQFF. The CDR3 nucleotides read TGTGCCAGCAGCGCGGCCGGGGGAGTAATTGGGGATGAGCAGTTCTTC. The chain employs TRBV5-6 and TRBJ2-1, with D tentatively TRBD2 (6 bases). Germline V lookup: CDR1 SGHDT, CDR2 YYEEEE. This CDR3 spans 16 amino acids. The V gene lost 4 bases and the J gene lost 8 bases, with 22 bases spanning the gap.

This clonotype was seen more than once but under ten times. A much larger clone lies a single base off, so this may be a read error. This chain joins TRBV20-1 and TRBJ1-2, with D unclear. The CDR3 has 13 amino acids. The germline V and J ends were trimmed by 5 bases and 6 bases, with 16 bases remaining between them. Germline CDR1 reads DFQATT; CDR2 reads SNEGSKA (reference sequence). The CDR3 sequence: CSALPGSSNGYTF. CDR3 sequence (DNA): TGCAGTGCTCTACCGGGATCCTCTAATGGCTACACCTTC.

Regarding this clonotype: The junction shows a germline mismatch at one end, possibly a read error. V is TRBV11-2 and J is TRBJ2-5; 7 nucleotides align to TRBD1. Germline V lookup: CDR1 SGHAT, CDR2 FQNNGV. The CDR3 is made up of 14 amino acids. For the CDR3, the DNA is TGTGCCAGCAGCCTAAACGCAGGGGGATCGGCCCAATACTTC. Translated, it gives CASSLNAGGSAQYF.

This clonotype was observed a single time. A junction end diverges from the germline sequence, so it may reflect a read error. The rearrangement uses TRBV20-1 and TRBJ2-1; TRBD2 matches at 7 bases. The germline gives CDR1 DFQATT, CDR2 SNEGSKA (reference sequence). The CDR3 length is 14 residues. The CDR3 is CNARVILASYEQFF. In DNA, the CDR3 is TGCAATGCTAGAGTAATACTAGCGAGCTATGAGCAATTCTTC.

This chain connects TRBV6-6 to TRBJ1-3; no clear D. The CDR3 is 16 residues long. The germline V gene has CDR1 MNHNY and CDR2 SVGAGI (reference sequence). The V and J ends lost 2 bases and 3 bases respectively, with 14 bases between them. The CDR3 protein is CASSYNYLGFGNTIYF. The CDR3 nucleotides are TGTGCCAGCAGTTACAACTACCTGGGCTTTGGAAACACCATATATTTT.

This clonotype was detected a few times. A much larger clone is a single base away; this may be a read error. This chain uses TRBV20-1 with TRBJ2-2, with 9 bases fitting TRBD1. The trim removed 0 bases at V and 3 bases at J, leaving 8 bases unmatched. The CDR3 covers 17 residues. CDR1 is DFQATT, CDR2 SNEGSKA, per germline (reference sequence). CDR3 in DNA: TGCAGTGCTAGAGACGCGGACAGGGGAGCAGACACCGGGGAGCTGTTTTTT. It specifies CSARDADRGADTGELFF.

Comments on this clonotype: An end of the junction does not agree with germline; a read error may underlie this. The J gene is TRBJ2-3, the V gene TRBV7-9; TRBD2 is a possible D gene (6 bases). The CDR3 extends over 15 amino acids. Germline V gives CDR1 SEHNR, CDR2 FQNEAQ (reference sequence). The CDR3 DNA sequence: TGTGCCAGCAGCCAAATTAGGCGGGGTACAGATATGCAGTATTTT. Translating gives CASSQIRRGTDMQYF.

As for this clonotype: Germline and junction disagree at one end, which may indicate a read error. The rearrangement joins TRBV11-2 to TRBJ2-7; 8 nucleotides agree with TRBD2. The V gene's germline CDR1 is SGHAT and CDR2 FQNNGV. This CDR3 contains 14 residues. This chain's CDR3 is CAGSSRLANYEQYF. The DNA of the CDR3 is TGTGCCGGCAGCTCCCGACTAGCGAACTACGAGCAGTACTTC.

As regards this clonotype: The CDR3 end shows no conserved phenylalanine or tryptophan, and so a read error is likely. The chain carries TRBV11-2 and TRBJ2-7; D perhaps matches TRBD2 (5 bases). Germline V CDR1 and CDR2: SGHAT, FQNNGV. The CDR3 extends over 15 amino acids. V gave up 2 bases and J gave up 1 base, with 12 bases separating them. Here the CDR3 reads CASSLSGWESYEQYI. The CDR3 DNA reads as TGTGCCAGCAGCTTATCGGGCTGGGAGTCCTACGAGCAGTACATC.

CDR3 nucleotides: TGCAGTGCTAGAGAGTGGAGTAGCAATCAGTTCCAGCATTTT. Its protein product is CSAREWSSNQFQHF. The chain uses TRBV20-1 and TRBJ1-5; D not certain. Trimming pared 0 bases from V and 12 bases from J, leaving 18 bases between. Germline V CDR1 and CDR2: DFQATT, SNEGSKA (reference sequence). The CDR3 totals 14 residues.

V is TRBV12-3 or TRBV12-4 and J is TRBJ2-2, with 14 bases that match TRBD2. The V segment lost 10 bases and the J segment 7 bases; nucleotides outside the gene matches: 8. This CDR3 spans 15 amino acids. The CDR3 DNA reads TGTGCCATCACCGGGACTAGCGGGAGTGACGGGGAGCTGTTTTTT. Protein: CAITGTSGSDGELFF.

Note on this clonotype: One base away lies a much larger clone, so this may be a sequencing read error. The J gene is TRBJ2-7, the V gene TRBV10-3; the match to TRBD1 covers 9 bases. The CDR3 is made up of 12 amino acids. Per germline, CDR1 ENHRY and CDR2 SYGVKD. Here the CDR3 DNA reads TGTGCCCTCAGTGAGGAGGGGACAGGGTATGACTTC. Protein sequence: CALSEEGTGYDF.

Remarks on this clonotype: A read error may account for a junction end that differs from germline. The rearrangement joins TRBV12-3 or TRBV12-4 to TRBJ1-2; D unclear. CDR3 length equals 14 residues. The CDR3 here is CTSRPRTDNYGYTF. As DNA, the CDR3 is TGTACCAGCAGACCCAGGACGGATAACTATGGCTACACCTTC.

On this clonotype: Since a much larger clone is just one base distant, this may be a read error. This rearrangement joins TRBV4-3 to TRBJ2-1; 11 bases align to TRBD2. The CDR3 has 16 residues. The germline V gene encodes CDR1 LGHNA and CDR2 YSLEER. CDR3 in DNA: TGCGCCAGCAGCCAAAACCTAGCGGGAGGATGGCATGAGCAGTTATTC. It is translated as CASSQNLAGGWHEQLF.

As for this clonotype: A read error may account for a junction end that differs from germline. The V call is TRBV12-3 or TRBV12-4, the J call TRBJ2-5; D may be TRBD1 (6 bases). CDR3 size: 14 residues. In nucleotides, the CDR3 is TGTGCCAGCAGTTTTCAGGGGTTAGAGGGGACCCAGTATTTC. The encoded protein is CASSFQGLEGTQYF.

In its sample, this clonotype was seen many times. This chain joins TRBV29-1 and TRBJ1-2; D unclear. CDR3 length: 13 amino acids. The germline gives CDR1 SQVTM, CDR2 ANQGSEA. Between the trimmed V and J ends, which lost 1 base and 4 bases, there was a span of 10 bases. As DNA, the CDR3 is TGCAGCGTTGAAGTTGCCACCATCTATGGCTACACCTTC. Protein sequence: CSVEVATIYGYTF.

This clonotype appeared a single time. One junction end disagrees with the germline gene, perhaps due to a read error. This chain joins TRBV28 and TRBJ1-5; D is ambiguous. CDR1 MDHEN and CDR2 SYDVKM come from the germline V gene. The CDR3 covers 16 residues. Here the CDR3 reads CANSLTSRVTNQPQRF. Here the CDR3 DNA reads TGTGCCAACAGTCTAACAAGTAGGGTTACGAATCAGCCCCAGCGTTTT.

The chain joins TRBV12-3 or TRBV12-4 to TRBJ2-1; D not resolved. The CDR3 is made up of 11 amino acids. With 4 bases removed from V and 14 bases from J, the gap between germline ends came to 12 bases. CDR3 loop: CASSSAPQEFF. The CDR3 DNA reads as TGTGCCAGCAGTTCGGCCCCCCAGGAGTTCTTC.

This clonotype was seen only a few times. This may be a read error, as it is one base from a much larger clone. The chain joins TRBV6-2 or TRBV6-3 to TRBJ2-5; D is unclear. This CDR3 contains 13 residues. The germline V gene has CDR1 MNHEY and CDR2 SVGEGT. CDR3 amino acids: CAISYGAWETQYF. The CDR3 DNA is TGTGCCATCAGTTACGGCGCGTGGGAGACCCAGTACTTC.

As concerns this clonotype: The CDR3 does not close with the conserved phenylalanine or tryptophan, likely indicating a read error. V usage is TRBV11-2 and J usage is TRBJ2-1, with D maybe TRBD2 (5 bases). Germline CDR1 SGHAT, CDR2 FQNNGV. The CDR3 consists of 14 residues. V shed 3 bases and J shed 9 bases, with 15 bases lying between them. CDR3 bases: TGTGCCAGCAGCTTCATCGGGAAGGCCGGTGAGCAGTTCATA. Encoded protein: CASSFIGKAGEQFI.

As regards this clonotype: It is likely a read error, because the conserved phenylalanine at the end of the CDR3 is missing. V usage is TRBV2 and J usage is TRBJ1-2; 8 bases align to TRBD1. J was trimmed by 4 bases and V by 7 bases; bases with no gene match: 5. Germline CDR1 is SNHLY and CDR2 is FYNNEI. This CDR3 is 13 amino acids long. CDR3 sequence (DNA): TGTGCCAGCACACCGACAGGGGCCTATGGCTACACCCTC. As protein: CASTPTGAYGYTL.

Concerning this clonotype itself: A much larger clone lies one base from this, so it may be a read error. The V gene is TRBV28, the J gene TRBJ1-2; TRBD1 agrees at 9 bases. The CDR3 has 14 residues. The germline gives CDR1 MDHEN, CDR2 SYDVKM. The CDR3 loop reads CVSREDRGTYGYTF. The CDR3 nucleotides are TGTGTCAGCCGAGAAGACAGGGGGACTTATGGCTACACCTTC.

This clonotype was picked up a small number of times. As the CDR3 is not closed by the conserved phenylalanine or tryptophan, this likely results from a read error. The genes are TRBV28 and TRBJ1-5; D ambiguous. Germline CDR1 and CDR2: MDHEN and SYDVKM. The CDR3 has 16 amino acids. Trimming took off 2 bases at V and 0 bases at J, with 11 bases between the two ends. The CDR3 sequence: CASSLISRLSNQPQHL. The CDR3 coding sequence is TGTGCCAGCAGTTTAATCTCCAGGCTTAGCAATCAGCCCCAGCATTTA.

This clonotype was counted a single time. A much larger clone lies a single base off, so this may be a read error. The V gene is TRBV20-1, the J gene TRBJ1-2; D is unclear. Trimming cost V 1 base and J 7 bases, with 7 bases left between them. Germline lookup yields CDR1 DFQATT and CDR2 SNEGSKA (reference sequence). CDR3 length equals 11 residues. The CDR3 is CSARVEPGYTF. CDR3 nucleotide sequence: TGCAGTGCTAGAGTCGAACCTGGCTACACCTTC.

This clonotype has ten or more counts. CDR3 residues: CASSYPQTGANTGELFF. Written as DNA, the CDR3 is TGTGCCAGCAGTTACCCCCAGACAGGGGCGAACACCGGGGAGCTGTTTTTT. The J gene is TRBJ2-2, the V gene TRBV6-2 or TRBV6-3, with 8 bases that match TRBD1. This CDR3 spans 17 amino acids. The V gene's germline CDR1 is MNHEY and CDR2 SVGEGT. With V trimmed by 2 bases and J by 0 bases, 5 bases remained unmatched.

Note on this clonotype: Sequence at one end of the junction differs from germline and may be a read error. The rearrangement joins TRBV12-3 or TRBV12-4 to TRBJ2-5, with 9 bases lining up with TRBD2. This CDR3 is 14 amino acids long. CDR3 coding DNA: TGTGCCAGCAGTTTCAGTAGCGGGAGTGTGACCCAGTATTTC. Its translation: CASSFSSGSVTQYF.

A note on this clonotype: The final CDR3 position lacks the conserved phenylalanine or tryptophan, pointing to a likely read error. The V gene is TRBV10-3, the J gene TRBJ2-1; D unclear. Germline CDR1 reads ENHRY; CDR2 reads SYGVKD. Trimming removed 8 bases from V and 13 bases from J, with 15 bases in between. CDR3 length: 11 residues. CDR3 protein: CAIQAKGDQFL. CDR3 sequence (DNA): TGTGCCATCCAGGCGAAGGGTGATCAGTTCCTC.

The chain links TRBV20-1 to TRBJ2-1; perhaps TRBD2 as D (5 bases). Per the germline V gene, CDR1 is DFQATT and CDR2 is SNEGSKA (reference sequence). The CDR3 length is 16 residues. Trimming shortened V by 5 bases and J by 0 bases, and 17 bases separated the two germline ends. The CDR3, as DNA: TGCAGTGCTGGAAGACTATTGGTGAGCTCCTACAATGAGCAGTTCTTC. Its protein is CSAGRLLVSSYNEQFF.